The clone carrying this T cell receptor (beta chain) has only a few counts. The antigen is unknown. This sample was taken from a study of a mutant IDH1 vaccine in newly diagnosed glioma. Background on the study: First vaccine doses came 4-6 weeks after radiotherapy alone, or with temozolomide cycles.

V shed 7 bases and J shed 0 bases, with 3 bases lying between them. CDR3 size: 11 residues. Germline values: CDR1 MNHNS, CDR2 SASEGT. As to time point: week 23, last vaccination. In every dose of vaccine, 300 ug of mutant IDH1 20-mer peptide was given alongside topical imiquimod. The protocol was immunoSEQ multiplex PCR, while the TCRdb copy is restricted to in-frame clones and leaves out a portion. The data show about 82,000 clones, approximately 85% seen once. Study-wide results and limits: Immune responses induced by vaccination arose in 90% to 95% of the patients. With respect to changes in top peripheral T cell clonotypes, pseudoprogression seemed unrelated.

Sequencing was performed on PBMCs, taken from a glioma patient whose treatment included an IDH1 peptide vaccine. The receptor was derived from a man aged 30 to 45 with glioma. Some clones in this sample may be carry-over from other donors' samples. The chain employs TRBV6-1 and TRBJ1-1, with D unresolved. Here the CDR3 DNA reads TGTGCCAGCACGTTGAACACTGAAGCTTTCTTT. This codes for CASTLNTEAFF.